This TCR beta chain was documented in a study of T cell repertoires in cytomegalovirus infection. Study-wide background: It was recently identified HLA-C-restricted and well-studied HLA-B-restricted CMV epitopes that the study used. Matching HLA type and CMV infection were both indicated by public TCR beta signatures.

Study observations and caveats: Carriers of CMV and the relevant HLA type were discriminated by public TCR beta frequency. There were HLA-C-restricted CMV-specific TCR beta clonotypes dominating the ex vivo response.

MiXCR, run by TCRdb on the reads, gives a single entry per CDR3 protein. Of under 200,000 distinct CDR3 sequences in the sample, about 22% were seen once. In this sample, this clonotype turned up a few times. Its antigen is undetermined. Germline V gene data show CDR1 as SQVTM and CDR2 as ANQGSEA. V lost 0 bases to trimming and J lost 5 bases, with 8 bases between them. This CDR3 has 13 amino acids. The sequence was collected from a human donor in good health (CMV status not recorded). Some clones in this sample may be carry-over from other donors' samples. This chain links TRBV29-1 with TRBJ1-5, with D perhaps TRBD1 (5 bases). This material consisted of CD8+ T cells from cultured PBMCs, taken from culture after CMV antigen stimulation. The CDR3 here is CSVEEGDDQPQHF. The CDR3 coding sequence is TGCAGCGTTGAAGAGGGGGACGATCAGCCCCAGCATTTT. The complete variable domain, with remaining parts taken from reference TRBV29-1 and TRBJ1-5, reads SAVISQKPSRDICQRGTSLTIQCQVDSQVTMMFWYRQQPGQSLTLIATANQGSEATYESGFVIDKFPISRPNLTFSTLTVSNMSPEDSSIYLCSVEEGDDQPQHFGDGTRLSIL.